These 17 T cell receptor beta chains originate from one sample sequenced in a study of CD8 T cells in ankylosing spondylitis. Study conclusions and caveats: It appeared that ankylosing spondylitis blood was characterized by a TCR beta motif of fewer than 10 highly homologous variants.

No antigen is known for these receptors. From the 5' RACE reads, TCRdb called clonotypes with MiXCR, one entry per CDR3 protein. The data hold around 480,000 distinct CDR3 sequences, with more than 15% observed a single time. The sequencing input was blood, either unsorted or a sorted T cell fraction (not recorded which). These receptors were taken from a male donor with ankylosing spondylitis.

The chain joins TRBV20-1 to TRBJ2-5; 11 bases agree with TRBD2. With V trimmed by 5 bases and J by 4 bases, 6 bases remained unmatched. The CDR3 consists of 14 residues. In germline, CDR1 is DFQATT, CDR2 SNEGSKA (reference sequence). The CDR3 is CSAHSGRGVETQYF. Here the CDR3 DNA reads TGCAGTGCTCATAGCGGGAGGGGGGTAGAGACCCAGTACTTC.

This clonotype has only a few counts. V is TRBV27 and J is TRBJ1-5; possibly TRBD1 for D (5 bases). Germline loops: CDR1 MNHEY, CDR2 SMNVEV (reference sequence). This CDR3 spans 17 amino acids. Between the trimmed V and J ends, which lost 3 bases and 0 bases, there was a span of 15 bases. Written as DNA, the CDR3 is TGTGCCAGCAGTTTGTTTGGACAATATGGTAGCAATCAGCCCCAGCATTTT. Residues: CASSLFGQYGSNQPQHF.

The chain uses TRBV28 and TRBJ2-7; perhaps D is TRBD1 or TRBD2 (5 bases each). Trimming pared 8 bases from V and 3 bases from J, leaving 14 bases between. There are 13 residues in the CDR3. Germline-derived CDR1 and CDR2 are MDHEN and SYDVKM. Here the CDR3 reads CASGEGSGYEQYF. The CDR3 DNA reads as TGTGCCAGCGGTGAGGGGTCGGGCTACGAGCAGTACTTC.

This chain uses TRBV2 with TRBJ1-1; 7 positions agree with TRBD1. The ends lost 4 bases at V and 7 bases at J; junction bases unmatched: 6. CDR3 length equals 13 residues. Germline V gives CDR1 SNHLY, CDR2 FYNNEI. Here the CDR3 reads CASSVDREIEAFF. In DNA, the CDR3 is TGTGCCAGCAGTGTAGACAGGGAAATTGAAGCTTTCTTT.

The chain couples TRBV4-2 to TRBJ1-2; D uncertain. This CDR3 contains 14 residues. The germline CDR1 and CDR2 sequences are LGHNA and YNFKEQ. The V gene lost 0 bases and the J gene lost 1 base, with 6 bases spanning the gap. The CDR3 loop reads CASSQDSNNYGYTF. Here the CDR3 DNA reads TGTGCCAGCAGCCAAGATTCAAATAACTATGGCTACACCTTC.

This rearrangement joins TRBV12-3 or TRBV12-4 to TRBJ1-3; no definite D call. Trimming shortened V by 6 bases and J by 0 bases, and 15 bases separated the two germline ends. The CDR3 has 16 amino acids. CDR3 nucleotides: TGTGCCAGCAGCCCTCTGGCGGAGATCTCTGGAAACACCATATATTTT. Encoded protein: CASSPLAEISGNTIYF.

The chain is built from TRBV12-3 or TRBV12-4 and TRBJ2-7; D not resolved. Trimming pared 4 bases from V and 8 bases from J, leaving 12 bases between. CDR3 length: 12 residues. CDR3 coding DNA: TGTGCCAGCAGTTCGGCCATGGGGAAGCAGTACTTC. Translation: CASSSAMGKQYF.

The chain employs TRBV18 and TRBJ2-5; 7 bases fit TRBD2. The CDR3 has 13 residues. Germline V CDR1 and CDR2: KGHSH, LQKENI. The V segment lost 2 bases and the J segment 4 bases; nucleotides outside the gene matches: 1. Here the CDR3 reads CASSPIAGETQYF. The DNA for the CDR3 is TGTGCCAGCTCACCAATAGCGGGAGAGACCCAGTACTTC.

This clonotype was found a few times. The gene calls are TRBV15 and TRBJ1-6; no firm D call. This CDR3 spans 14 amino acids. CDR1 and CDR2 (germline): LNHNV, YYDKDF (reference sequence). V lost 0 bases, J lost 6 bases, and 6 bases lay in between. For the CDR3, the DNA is TGTGCCACCAGCAGAGATCCGAGTAATTCACCCCTCCACTTT. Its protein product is CATSRDPSNSPLHF.

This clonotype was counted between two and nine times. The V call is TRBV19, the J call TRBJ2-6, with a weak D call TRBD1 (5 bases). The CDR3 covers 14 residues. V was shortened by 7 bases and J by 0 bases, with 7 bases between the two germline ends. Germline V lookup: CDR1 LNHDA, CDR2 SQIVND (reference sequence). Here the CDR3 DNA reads TGTGCCAGTACCAGGGACTCTGGGGCCAACGTCCTGACTTTC. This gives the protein CASTRDSGANVLTF. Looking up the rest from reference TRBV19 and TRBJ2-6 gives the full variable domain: DGGITQSPKYLFRKEGQNVTLSCEQNLNHDAMYWYRQDPGQGLRLIYYSQIVNDFQKGDIAEGYSVSREKKESFPLTVTSAQKNPTAFYLCASTRDSGANVLTFGAGSRLTVL.

The CDR3 DNA reads as TGTGCCAGCAGTTCCGCCCGGGGACAGGGTGGACATGGCTACACCTTC. This codes for CASSSARGQGGHGYTF. V is TRBV6-2 or TRBV6-3 and J is TRBJ1-2; TRBD1 agrees at 9 bases. J gave up 6 bases and V 4 bases, and 12 bases lay outside the gene matches. Germline assignment: CDR1 MNHEY and CDR2 SVGEGT. The CDR3 loop spans 16 amino acids.

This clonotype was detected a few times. The CDR3 nucleotides are TGCAGTGCTACCGGCGGGCTGGGGCTATACAATGAGCAGTTCTTC. Translating it yields CSATGGLGLYNEQFF. The chain combines TRBV20-1 with TRBJ2-1; D possibly uses TRBD1 or TRBD2 (5 bases each). The CDR3 has 15 amino acids. With 4 bases removed from V and 4 bases from J, the gap between germline ends came to 17 bases. The V gene's germline CDR1 is DFQATT and CDR2 SNEGSKA (reference sequence).

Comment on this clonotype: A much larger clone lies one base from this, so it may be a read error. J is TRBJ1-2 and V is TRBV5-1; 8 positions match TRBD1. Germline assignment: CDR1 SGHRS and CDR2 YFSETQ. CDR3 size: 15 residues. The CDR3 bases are TGCTCCAGCAGCTTGGGGACAGGCGTCTACTATGGCTACACCTTC. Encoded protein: CSSSLGTGVYYGYTF.

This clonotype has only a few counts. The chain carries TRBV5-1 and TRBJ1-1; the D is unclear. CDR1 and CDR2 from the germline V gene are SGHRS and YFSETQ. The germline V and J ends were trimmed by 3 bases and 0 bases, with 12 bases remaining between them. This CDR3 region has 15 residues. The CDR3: CASSSSSTLNTEAFF. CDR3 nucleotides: TGCGCCAGCAGCTCCAGTTCGACCCTGAACACTGAAGCTTTCTTT.

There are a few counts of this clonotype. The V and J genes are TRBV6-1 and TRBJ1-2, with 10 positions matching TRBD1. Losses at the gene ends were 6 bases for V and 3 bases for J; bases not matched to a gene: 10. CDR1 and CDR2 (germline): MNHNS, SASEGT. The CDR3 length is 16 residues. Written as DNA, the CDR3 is TGTGCCAGCAGGCGTGGGGGGACAGGGGCCCACTATGGCTACACCTTC. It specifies CASRRGGTGAHYGYTF.

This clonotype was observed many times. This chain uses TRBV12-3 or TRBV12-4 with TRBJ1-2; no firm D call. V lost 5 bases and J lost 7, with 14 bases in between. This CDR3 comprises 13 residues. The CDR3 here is CASSPSAIPGYTF. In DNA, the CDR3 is TGTGCCAGCAGTCCAAGCGCTATACCTGGCTACACCTTC.

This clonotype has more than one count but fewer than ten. The DNA of the CDR3 is TGTGCCACCTTTCACCCCAGTGGGCCCACAGATACGCAGTATTTT. It is translated as CATFHPSGPTDTQYF. V and J are TRBV6-2 or TRBV6-3 and TRBJ2-3; no clear D. This CDR3 has 15 amino acids. Per the germline V gene, CDR1 is MNHEY and CDR2 is SVGEGT. V lost 10 bases and J lost 2, with 19 bases in between.